These 11 T cell receptor beta chains originate from one sample sequenced in a study of CD8+CD57+ T cells in acquired aplastic anemia. The patients chosen for sequencing had shown expansion of CD8+CD57+ cells (detected by flow cytometry). Genomic DNA was employed as the template in profiling TCR beta VDJ and CDR3. MiXCR, applied by TCRdb to the reads, yields one record per CDR3 protein. This table holds 100,000 to 150,000 distinct CDR3 sequences, over 30% found once. The sample consisted of sorted CD4+, CD8+, or CD8+CD57+ T cells (not recorded which) from PBMCs. These receptors originate from a human donor with aplastic anemia.

This clonotype has a count of ten or more. The CDR3 sequence is CASSSGQLEAFF. In nucleotides, the CDR3 is TGTGCCAGCAGCTCTGGACAGCTTGAAGCTTTCTTT. The chain joins TRBV5-6 to TRBJ1-1; D is possibly TRBD1 (6 bases). V gave up 3 bases and J gave up 7 bases, with 10 bases separating them. Germline V gene data show CDR1 as SGHDT and CDR2 as YYEEEE. The CDR3 consists of 12 residues.

V gene TRBV9 combines with J gene TRBJ2-7; D gene uncertain. Germline V lookup: CDR1 SGDLS, CDR2 YYNGEE. Deletions cut 3 bases from V and 4 bases from J, with 5 bases between. CDR3 length equals 11 residues. The CDR3 protein is CASSAGYEQYF. The CDR3 nucleotides are TGTGCCAGCAGCGCCGGATACGAGCAGTACTTC. Together with reference TRBV9 and TRBJ2-7, the CDR3 gives the full variable domain: DSGVTQTPKHLITATGQRVTLRCSPRSGDLSVYWYQQSLDQGLQFLIQYYNGEERAKGNILERFSAQQFPDLHSELNLSSLELGDSALYFCASSAGYEQYFGPGTRLTVT.

This clonotype was detected many times. The rearrangement uses TRBV12-5 and TRBJ1-5; tentatively, D is TRBD1 (6 bases). Looked up from germline, CDR1 is LGHNT and CDR2 is FRNRAP. The ends were cut back, 3 bases at V and 4 bases at J, with 7 bases in the middle. The CDR3 consists of 13 residues. The CDR3, as DNA: TGTGCTAGTGGTTTCCAGGGGAATCAGCCCCAGCATTTT. This encodes CASGFQGNQPQHF.

This clonotype was counted at least ten times. The CDR3 loop reads CASSVMGGYEQYF. The CDR3 DNA sequence: TGTGCCAGCAGCGTAATGGGGGGCTACGAGCAGTACTTC. The V gene is TRBV5-5, the J gene TRBJ2-7; weak D call: TRBD2 (6 bases). V was cut by 4 bases and J by 3 bases, with 11 bases left in between. This CDR3 comprises 13 residues. Germline CDR1 is SGHKS and CDR2 is YYEKEE (reference sequence).

The table lists this clonotype with many counts. This sequence joins TRBV10-1 and TRBJ1-6; TRBD1 matches at 8 bases. Germline values: CDR1 WNHNN, CDR2 SYGVQD (reference sequence). The junction had 6 bases not matched to a gene; V was cut back by 2 bases and J by 6 bases. CDR3 length: 16 amino acids. CDR3 protein: CASSETRQGSNSPLHF. The CDR3 DNA reads TGCGCCAGCAGTGAGACCCGACAGGGGAGTAATTCACCCCTCCACTTT.

The chain has TRBV19 and TRBJ2-5; 8 bases are a match to TRBD1. CDR3 length: 14 residues. Per the germline V gene, CDR1 is LNHDA and CDR2 is SQIVND (reference sequence). The ends lost 5 bases at V and 7 bases at J; junction bases unmatched: 9. The CDR3 loop reads CASSGRTGFWTQYF. CDR3 coding DNA: TGTGCCAGTAGTGGCCGGACAGGGTTTTGGACCCAGTACTTC.

In its sample, this clonotype was seen many times. The CDR3 is CASSSTMNTEAFF. CDR3 in DNA: TGTGCCAGTAGCAGCACTATGAACACTGAAGCTTTCTTT. The chain combines TRBV19 with TRBJ1-1; no clear D. The CDR3 loop spans 13 amino acids. Trimming removed 6 bases at V and 0 bases at J, with 8 bases between. Germline V gene data show CDR1 as LNHDA and CDR2 as SQIVND (reference sequence).

This clonotype has at least ten counts. The J gene is TRBJ1-3, the V gene TRBV9, with D unclear. V lost 0 bases, J lost 0 bases, and 10 bases lay in between. CDR3 length: 16 amino acids. Germline assignment: CDR1 SGDLS and CDR2 YYNGEE. As DNA, the CDR3 is TGTGCCAGCAGCGTAGAAATAAGCGTCTCTGGAAACACCATATATTTT. This gives the protein CASSVEISVSGNTIYF. The variable domain in full, completed from reference TRBV9 and TRBJ1-3, reads DSGVTQTPKHLITATGQRVTLRCSPRSGDLSVYWYQQSLDQGLQFLIQYYNGEERAKGNILERFSAQQFPDLHSELNLSSLELGDSALYFCASSVEISVSGNTIYFGEGSWLTVV.

This clonotype was counted at least ten times. V is TRBV20-1 and J is TRBJ1-3, with a tentative D call TRBD1 (5 bases). Trimming left V 0 bases short and J 0 bases short, with 12 bases between. CDR1 DFQATT and CDR2 SNEGSKA come from the germline V gene (reference sequence). This CDR3 has 16 amino acids. In nucleotides, the CDR3 is TGCAGTGCTAGAGAAGGGACGAGCGGCTCTGGAAACACCATATATTTT. It yields the protein CSAREGTSGSGNTIYF.

Many counts were recorded for this clonotype. The chain links TRBV5-5 to TRBJ1-1, with a weak D call TRBD1 (5 bases). This CDR3 has 16 residues. Germline V lookup: CDR1 SGHKS, CDR2 YYEKEE (reference sequence). V shed 2 bases and J shed 0 bases, with 14 bases lying between them. The CDR3 nucleotides read TGTGCCAGCAGCTTTAAGGCGACAGCCATGAACACTGAAGCTTTCTTT. Amino acids: CASSFKATAMNTEAFF. Looking up the rest from reference TRBV5-5 and TRBJ1-1 gives the full variable domain: DAGVTQSPTHLIKTRGQQVTLRCSPISGHKSVSWYQQVLGQGPQFIFQYYEKEERGRGNFPDRFSARQFPNYSSELNVNALLLGDSALYLCASSFKATAMNTEAFFGQGTRLTVV.

The chain recombines TRBV28 with TRBJ1-5, with 10 bases that match TRBD1. The trim removed 3 bases at V and 4 bases at J, leaving 9 bases unmatched. The CDR3 runs to 17 residues. CDR1 is MDHEN and CDR2 is SYDVKM in the germline V gene. The CDR3 sequence: CASSLGTGAGTNQPQHF. The CDR3 nucleotides read TGTGCCAGCAGTTTGGGGACAGGGGCCGGGACTAATCAGCCCCAGCATTTT.